This T cell receptor beta chain was profiled in a study of T cell repertoires in cytomegalovirus infection. TCRdb fed the reads into MiXCR, producing one record per CDR3 protein. The table includes a few hundred thousand distinct CDR3 sequences, roughly 13% detected once. There are 13 residues in the CDR3. V was clipped by 4 bases and J by 5 bases, with 11 bases between them. The V and J genes are TRBV12-3 or TRBV12-4 and TRBJ2-5, with D perhaps matching TRBD1 or TRBD2 (5 bases each). The origin of this receptor is a human donor in good health (CMV status not recorded). Some clones in this sample may be carry-over from other donors' samples. Sequencing was done on a sample of PBMCs. The CDR3 here is CASSSGAEETQYF. CDR3 in DNA: TGTGCCAGCAGTTCCGGGGCAGAGGAGACCCAGTACTTC.